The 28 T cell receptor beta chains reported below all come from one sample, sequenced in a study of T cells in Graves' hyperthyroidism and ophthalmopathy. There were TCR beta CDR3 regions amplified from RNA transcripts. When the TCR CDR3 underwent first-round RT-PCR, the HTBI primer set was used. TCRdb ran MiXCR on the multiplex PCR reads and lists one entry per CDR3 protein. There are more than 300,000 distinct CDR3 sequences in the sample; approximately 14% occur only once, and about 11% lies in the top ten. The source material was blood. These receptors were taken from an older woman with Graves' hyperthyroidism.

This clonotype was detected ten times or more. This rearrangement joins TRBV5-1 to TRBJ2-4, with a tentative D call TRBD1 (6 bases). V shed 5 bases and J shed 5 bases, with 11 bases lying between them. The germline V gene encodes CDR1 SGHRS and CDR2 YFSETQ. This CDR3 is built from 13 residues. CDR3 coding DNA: TGCGCCAGCAGTCAGGGGCTGGAAAACATTCAGTACTTC. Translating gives CASSQGLENIQYF.

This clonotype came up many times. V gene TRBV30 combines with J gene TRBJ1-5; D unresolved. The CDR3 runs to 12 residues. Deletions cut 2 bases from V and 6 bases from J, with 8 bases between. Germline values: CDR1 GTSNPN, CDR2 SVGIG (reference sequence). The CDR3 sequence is CAWSHGSQPQHF. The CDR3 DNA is TGTGCCTGGAGTCATGGAAGTCAGCCCCAGCATTTT.

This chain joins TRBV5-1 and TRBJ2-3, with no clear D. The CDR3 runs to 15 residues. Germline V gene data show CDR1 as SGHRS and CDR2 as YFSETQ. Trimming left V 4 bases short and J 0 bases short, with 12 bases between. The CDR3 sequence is CASSEWEPSTDTQYF. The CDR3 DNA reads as TGCGCCAGCAGCGAGTGGGAACCCAGCACAGATACGCAGTATTTT.

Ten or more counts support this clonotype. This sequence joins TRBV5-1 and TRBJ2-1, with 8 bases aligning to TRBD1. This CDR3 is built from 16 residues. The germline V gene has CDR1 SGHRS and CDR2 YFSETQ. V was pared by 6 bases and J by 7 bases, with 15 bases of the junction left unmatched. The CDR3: CASTSRLGQGNNEQFF. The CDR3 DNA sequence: TGCGCCAGCACCTCGAGACTTGGACAGGGTAATAATGAGCAGTTCTTC.

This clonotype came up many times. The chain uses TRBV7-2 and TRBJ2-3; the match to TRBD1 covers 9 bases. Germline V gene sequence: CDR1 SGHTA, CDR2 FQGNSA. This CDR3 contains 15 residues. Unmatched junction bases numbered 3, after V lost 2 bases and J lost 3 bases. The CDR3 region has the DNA TGTGCCAGCAGCTTACGCGGACAGGGGACAGATACGCAGTATTTT. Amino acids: CASSLRGQGTDTQYF.

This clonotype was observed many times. CDR3 amino acids: CAWSGTADQPQHF. CDR3 bases: TGTGCCTGGAGCGGGACAGCCGATCAGCCCCAGCATTTT. The chain carries TRBV30 and TRBJ1-5; TRBD1 agrees at 7 bases. V lost 3 bases and J lost 5; bases outside the gene matches: 4. Germline lookup yields CDR1 GTSNPN and CDR2 SVGIG (reference sequence). This CDR3 spans 13 amino acids. Complete variable domain (other parts from reference TRBV30 and TRBJ1-5): SQTIHQWPATLVQPVGSPLSLECTVEGTSNPNLYWYRQAAGRGLQLLFYSVGIGQISSEVPQNLSASRPQDRQFILSSKKLLLSDSGFYLCAWSGTADQPQHFGDGTRLSIL.

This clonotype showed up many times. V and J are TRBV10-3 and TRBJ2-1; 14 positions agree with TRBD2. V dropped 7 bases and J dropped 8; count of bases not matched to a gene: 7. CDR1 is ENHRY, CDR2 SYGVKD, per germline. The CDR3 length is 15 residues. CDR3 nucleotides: TGTGCCATCAAGGGGACTAGCGGGAGTAGCGATGAGCAGTTCTTC. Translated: CAIKGTSGSSDEQFF.

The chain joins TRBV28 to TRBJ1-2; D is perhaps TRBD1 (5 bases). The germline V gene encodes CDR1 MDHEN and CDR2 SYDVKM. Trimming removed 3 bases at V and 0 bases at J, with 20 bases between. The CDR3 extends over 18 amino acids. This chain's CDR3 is CASSLGVIGTPTNYGYTF. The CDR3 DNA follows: TGTGCCAGCAGTTTGGGTGTTATAGGGACCCCCACTAACTATGGCTACACCTTC.

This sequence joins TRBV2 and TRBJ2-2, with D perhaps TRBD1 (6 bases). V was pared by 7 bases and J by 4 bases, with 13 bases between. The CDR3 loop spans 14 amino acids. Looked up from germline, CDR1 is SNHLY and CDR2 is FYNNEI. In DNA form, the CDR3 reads TGTGCCAGCAACCCGATCAGGGGCACCGGGGAGCTGTTTTTT. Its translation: CASNPIRGTGELFF. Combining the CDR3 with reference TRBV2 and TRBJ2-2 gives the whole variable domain EPEVTQTPSHQVTQMGQEVILRCVPISNHLYFYWYRQILGQKVEFLVSFYNNEISEKSEIFDDQFSVERPDGSNFTLKIRSTKLEDSAMYFCASNPIRGTGELFFGEGSRLTVL.

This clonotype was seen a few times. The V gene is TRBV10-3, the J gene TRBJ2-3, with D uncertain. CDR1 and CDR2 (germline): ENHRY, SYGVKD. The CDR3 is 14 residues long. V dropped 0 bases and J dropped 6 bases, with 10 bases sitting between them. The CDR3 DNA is TGTGCCATCAGTGAGTCGTGGGTATCGGATACGCAGTATTTT. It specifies CAISESWVSDTQYF.

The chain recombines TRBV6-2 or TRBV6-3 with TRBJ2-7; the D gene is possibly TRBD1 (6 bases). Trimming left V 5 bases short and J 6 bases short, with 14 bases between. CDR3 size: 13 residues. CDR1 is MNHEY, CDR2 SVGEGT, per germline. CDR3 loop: CASSAGQSIEQYF. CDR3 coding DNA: TGTGCCAGCAGTGCTGGACAGAGCATCGAGCAGTACTTC.

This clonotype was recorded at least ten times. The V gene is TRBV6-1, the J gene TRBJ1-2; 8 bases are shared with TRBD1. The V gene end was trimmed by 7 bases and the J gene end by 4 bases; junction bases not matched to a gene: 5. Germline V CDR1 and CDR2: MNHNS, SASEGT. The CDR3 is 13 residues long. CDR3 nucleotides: TGTGCCAGCACCCCGGGACAGGTCTATGGCTACACCTTC. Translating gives CASTPGQVYGYTF.

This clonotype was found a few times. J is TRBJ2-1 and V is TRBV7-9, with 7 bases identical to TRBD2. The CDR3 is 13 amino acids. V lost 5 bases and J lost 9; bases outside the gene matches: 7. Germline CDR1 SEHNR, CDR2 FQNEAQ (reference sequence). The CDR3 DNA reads TGTGCCAGCAGCGGTCGTGGGGGGGGTGAGCAGTTCTTC. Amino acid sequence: CASSGRGGGEQFF.

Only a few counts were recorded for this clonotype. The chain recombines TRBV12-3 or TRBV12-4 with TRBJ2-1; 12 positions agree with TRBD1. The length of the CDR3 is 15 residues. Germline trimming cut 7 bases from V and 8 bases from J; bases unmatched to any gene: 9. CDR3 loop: CASTEGQGARDEQFF. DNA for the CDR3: TGTGCCAGCACCGAGGGACAGGGGGCCAGGGATGAGCAGTTCTTC.

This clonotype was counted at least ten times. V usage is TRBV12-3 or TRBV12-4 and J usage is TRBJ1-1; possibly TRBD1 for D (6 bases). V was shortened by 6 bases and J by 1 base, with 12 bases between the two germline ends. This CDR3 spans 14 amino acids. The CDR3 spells CASSPGHQNTEAFF. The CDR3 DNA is TGTGCCAGCAGCCCGGGACACCAGAACACTGAAGCTTTCTTT.

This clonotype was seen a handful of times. The CDR3 loop is CASSLIVGGKYGYTF. Here the CDR3 DNA reads TGTGCCAGCAGCCTGATAGTCGGGGGAAAATATGGCTACACCTTC. The V call is TRBV5-5, the J call TRBJ1-2; TRBD1 is a possible D gene (5 bases). Germline V CDR1 and CDR2: SGHKS, YYEKEE (reference sequence). V lost 4 bases to trimming and J lost 5 bases, with 18 bases between them. This CDR3 has 15 residues.

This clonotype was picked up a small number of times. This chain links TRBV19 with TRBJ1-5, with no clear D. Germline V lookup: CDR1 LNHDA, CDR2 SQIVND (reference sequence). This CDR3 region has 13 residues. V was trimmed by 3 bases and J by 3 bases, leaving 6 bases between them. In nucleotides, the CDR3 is TGTGCCAGTAGTATGCAGACCAATCAGCCCCAGCATTTT. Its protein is CASSMQTNQPQHF.

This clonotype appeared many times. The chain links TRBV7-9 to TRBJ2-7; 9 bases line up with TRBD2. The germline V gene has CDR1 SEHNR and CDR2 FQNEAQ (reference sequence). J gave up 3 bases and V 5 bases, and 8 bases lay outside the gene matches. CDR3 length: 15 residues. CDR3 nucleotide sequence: TGTGCCAGCAGCCCCCGGACTAGCGTCAACTACGAGCAGTACTTC. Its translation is CASSPRTSVNYEQYF.

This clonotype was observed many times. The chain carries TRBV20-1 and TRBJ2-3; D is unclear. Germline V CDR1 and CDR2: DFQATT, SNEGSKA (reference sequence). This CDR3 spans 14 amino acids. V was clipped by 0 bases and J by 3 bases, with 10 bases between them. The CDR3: CSARDWGVTDTQYF. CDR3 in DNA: TGCAGTGCTAGAGATTGGGGTGTAACAGATACGCAGTATTTT.

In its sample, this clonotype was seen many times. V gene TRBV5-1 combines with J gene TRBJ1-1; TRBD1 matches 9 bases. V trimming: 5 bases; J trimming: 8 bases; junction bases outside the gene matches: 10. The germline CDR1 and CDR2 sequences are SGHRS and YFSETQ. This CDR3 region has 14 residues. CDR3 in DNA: TGCGCCAGCAGGGATACAGGGGGCGGGGGAGAAGCTTTCTTT. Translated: CASRDTGGGGEAFF.

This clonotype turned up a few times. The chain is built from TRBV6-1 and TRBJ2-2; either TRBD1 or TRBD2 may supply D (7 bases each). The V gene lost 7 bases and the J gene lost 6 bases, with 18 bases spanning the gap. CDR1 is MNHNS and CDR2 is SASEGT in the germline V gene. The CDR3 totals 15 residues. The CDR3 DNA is TGTGCCAGCACTAAGACTCCAGGGGGGGCCGGGGAGCTGTTTTTT. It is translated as CASTKTPGGAGELFF.

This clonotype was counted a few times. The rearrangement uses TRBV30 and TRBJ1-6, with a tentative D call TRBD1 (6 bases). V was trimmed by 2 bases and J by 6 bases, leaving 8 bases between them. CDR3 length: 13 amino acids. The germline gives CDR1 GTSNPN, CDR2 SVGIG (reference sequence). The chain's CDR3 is CAWSKQGNSPLHF. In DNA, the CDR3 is TGTGCCTGGAGTAAACAGGGTAATTCACCCCTCCACTTT.

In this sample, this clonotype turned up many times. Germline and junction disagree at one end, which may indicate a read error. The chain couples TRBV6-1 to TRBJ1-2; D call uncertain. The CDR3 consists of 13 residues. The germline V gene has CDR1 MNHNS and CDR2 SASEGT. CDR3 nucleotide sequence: TGTGCCAGCAGGGAAGCAGCTAACTATGGCTACACCTTC. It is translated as CASREAANYGYTF.

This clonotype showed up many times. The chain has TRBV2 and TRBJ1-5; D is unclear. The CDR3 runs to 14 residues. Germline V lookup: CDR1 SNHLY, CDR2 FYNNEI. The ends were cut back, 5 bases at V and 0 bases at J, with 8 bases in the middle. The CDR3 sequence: CASSPLHSNQPQHF. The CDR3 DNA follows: TGTGCCAGCAGTCCGCTGCATAGCAATCAGCCCCAGCATTTT.

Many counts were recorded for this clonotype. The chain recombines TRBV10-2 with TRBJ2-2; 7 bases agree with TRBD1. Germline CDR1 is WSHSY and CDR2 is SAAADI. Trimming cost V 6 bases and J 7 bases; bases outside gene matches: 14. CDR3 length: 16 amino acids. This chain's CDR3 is CASRETGMHLGGELFF. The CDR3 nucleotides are TGCGCCAGCAGGGAGACAGGGATGCACTTAGGCGGGGAGCTGTTTTTT.

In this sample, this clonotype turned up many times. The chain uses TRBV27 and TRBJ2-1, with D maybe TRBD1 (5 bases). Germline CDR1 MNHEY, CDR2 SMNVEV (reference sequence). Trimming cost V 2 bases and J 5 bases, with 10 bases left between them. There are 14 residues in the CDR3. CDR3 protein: CASSLGLGDNEQFF. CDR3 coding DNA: TGTGCCAGCAGTTTAGGGCTAGGGGACAATGAGCAGTTCTTC.

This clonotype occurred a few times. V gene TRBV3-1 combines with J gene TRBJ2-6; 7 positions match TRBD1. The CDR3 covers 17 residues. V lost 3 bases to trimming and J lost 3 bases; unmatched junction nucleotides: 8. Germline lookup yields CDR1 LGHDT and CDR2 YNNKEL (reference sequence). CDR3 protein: CASSHRTGKVGANVLTF. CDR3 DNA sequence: TGTGCCAGCAGCCATCGGACAGGAAAGGTTGGGGCCAACGTCCTGACTTTC.

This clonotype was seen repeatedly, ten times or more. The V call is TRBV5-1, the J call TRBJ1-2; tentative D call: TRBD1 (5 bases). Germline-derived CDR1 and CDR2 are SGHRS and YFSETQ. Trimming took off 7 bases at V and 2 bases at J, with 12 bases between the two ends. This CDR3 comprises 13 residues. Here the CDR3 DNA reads TGCGCCAGCCGGCAGGGAGACAACTATGGCTACACCTTC. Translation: CASRQGDNYGYTF.